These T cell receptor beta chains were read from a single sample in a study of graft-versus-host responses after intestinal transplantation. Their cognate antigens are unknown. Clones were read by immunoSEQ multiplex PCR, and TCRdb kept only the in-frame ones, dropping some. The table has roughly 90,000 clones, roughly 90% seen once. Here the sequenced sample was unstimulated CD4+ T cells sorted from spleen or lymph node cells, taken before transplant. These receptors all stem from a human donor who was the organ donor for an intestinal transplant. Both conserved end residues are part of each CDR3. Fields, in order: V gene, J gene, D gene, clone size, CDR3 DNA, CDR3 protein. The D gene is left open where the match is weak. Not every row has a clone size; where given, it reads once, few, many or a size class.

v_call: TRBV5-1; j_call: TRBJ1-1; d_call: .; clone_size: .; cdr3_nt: TGCGCCAGCAGGGATTCGACGGGGAACACTGAAGCTTTCTTT; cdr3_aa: CASRDSTGNTEAFF
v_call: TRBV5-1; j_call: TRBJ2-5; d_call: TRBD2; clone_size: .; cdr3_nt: TGCGCCAGCAGCGCCGGGACTAGCGGGAGCCCCCAAGAGACCCAGTACTTC; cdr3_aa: CASSAGTSGSPQETQYF
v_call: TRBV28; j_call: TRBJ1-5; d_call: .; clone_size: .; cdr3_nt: TGTGCCAGCACCGGAGGGGGGGGGAGGCAGCCCCAGCATTTT; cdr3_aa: CASTGGGGRQPQHF
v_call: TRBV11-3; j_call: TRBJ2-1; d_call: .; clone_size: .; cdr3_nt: TGTGCCAGCAGCTCACAAGGGCAGGGCTCCTACAATGAGCAGTTCTTC; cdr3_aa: CASSSQGQGSYNEQFF
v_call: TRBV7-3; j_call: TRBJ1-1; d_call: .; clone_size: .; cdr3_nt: TGTGCCAGCAGCTTAATCGGGGGAGGCGCTGAAGCTTTCTTT; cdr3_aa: CASSLIGGGAEAFF
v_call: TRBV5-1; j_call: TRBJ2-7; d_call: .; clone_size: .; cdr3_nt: TGCGCCAGCAGCTTGACCCCCCCGGGGGAGCAGTACTTC; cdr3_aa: CASSLTPPGEQYF
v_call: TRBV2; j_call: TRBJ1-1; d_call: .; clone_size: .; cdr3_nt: TGTGCCAGCAGTGTTGGGAACCGGGACAAGAACACTGAAGCTTTCTTT; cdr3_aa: CASSVGNRDKNTEAFF
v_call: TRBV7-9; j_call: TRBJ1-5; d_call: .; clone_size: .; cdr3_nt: TGTGCCAGCAGCAGGGGCGTCCAGCCCCAGCATTTT; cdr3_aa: CASSRGVQPQHF
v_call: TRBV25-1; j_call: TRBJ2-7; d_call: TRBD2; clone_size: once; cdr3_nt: TGTGCCAGCAGTCCTAGCGGGGGGGCTAGCTCCTACGAGCAGTACTTC; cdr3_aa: CASSPSGGASSYEQYF
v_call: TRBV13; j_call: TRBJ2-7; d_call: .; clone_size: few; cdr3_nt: TGTGCCAGCAGCTTATACCCGAGGGCATTCTACGAGCAGTACTTC; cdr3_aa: CASSLYPRAFYEQYF
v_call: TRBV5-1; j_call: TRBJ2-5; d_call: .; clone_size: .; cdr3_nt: TGCGCCAGCCGCGAACAGGCGGTGGAGACCCAGTACTTC; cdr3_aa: CASREQAVETQYF
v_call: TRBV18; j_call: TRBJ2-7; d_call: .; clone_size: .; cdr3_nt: TGTGCCAGCTCACCGGGCCAGGGGATCCACGAGCAGTACTTC; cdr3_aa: CASSPGQGIHEQYF
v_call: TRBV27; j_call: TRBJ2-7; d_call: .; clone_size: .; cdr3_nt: TGTGCCAGCAGGCGCCTCGGAGGGATCTACGAGCAGTACTTC; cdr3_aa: CASRRLGGIYEQYF
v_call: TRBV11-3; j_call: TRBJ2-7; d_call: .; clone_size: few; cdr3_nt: TGTGCCAGCAGCTTAGTGTTCGACGAGCAGTACTTC; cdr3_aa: CASSLVFDEQYF
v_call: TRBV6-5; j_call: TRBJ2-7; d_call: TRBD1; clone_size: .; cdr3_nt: TGTGCCAGCACTCCGGGACAGGGAGCCTACGAGCAGTACTTC; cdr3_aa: CASTPGQGAYEQYF
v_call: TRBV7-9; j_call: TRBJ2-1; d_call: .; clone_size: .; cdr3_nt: TGTGCCAGCAGCCCCCCCACTAGGAGAAGCTCCTACAATGAGCAGTTCTTC; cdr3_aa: CASSPPTRRSSYNEQFF
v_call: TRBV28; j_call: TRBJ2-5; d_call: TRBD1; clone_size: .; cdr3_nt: TGTGCCAGCACTGCCTTGACAGGGGGAGGTGAGACCCAGTACTTC; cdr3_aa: CASTALTGGGETQYF
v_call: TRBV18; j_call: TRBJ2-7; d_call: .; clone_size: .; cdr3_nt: TGTGCCAGCTCACCACGGTCGGGGGGCCTGTGGATGTACGAGCAGTACTTC; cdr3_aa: CASSPRSGGLWMYEQYF
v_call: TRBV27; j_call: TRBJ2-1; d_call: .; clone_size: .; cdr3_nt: TGTGCCAGCATTCCCGAGGGCAGCCCGTGGAATGAGCAGTTCTTC; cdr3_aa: CASIPEGSPWNEQFF
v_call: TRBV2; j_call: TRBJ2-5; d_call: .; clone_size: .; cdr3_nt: TGTGCCAGCAGTGTTAAAGGGGTAGAGACCCAGTACTTC; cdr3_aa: CASSVKGVETQYF
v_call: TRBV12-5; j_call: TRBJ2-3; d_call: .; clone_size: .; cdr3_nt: TGTGCTAGTGGTTTGGTAAGGCGGGGAAGCACAGATACGCAGTATTTT; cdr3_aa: CASGLVRRGSTDTQYF
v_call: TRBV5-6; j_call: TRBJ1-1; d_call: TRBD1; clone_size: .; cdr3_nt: TGTGCCAGCAGCTTGGTCGGAGGGACAGGGTCAAACACTGAAGCTTTCTTT; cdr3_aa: CASSLVGGTGSNTEAFF
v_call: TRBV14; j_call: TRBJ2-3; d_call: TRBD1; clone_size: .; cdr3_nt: TGTGCCAGCAGCCAAGAGCCCAGGGGGCCGAAAGATACGCAGTATTTT; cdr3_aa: CASSQEPRGPKDTQYF
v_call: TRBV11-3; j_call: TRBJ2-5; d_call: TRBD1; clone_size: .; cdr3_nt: TGTGCCAGCAGCTACGGACAGGGGCCTCCTGGGGAGACCCAGTACTTC; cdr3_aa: CASSYGQGPPGETQYF
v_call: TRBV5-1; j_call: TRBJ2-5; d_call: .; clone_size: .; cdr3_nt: TGCGCCAGCAGCCAACCAGGGAATGAAGGCCAAGAGACCCAGTACTTC; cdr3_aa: CASSQPGNEGQETQYF
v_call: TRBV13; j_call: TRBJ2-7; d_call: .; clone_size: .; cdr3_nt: TGTGCCAGCAGCTTACGGGGGTCCCTCTCCTACGAGCAGTACTTC; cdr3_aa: CASSLRGSLSYEQYF
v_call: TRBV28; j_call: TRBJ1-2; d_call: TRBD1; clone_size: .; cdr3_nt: TGTGCCAGCAATGCTCCGAGGGACAGGGGGTACTATGGCTACACCTTC; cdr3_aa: CASNAPRDRGYYGYTF
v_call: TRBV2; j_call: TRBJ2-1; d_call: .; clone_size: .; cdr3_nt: TGTGCCAGCAGTGAATCGCGAGGGATCACCGATGAGCAGTTCTTC; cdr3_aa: CASSESRGITDEQFF
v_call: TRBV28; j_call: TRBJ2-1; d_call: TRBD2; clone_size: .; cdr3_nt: TGTGCCAGCAGCCCCGGACTAGCAATTGAGCAGTTCTTC; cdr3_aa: CASSPGLAIEQFF
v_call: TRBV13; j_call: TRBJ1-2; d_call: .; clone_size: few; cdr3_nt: TGTGCCAGCAGCCAGGCGGCAGGGGTTGGCTACACCTTC; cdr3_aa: CASSQAAGVGYTF
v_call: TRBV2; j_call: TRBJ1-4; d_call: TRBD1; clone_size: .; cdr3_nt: TGTGCCAGCGGAGCCGGGACAGTTAATGAAAAACTGTTTTTT; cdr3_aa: CASGAGTVNEKLFF
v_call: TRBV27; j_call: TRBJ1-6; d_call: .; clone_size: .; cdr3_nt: TGTGCCAGCAGTCTGGCAGTTGATTTTTATTCACCCCTCCACTTT; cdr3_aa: CASSLAVDFYSPLHF
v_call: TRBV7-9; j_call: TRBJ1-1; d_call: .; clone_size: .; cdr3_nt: TGTGCCAGCAGCTTAAACAGGGCGAACACTGAAGCTTTCTTT; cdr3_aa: CASSLNRANTEAFF
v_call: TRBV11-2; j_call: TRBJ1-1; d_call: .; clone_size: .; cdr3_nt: TGTGCCAGCAGCTTAGCCGGGAACACTGAAGCTTTCTTT; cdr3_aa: CASSLAGNTEAFF
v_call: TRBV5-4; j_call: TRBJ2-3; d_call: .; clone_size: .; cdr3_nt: TGTGCCAGCAGGAGCGGCCCCGCCACAGATACGCAGTATTTT; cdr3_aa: CASRSGPATDTQYF
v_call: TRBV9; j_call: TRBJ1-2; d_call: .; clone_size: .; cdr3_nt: TGTGCCAGCAGCGGACCCTACGCAGGATATGGCTACACCTTC; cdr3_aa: CASSGPYAGYGYTF
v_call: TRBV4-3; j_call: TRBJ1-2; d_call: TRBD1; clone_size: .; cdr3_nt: TGCGCCAGCAGCCAAGATCCCTTGACAGGGGCGAGCTATGGCTACACCTTC; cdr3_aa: CASSQDPLTGASYGYTF
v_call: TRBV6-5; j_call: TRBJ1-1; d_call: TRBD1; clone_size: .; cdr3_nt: TGTGCCAGCAGACAGGGGGGTGAAGCTTTCTTT; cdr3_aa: CASRQGGEAFF
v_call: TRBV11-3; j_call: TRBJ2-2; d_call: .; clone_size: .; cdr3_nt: TGTGCCAGCAGCTTAGCCTACAGGGCCGGAAACACCGGGGAGCTGTTTTTT; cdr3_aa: CASSLAYRAGNTGELFF
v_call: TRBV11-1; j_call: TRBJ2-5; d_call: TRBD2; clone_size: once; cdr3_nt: TGTGCCAGCAGCTCTAGCGGGAGCAGCCAAGAGACCCAGTACTTC; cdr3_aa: CASSSSGSSQETQYF
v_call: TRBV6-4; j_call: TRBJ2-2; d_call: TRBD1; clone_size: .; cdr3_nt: TGTGCCAGCAGTAGACAGGGCTCGAACACCGGGGAGCTGTTTTTT; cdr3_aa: CASSRQGSNTGELFF
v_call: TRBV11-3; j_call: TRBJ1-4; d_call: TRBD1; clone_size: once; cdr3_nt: TGTGCCAGGAACACAGGGGGAAACCCAACTAATGAAAAACTGTTTTTT; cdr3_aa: CARNTGGNPTNEKLFF
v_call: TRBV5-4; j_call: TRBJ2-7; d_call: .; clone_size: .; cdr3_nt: TGTGCCAGCAGCGACCCCGGGGGTATGGACTCCTACGAGCAGTACTTC; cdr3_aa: CASSDPGGMDSYEQYF
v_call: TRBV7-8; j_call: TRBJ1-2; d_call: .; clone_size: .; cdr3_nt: TGTGCCAGCAGCTCTCTTCCGACTTGGCGCGCCAACTATGGCTACACCTTC; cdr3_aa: CASSSLPTWRANYGYTF
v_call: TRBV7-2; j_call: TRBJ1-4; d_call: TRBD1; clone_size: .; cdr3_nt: TGTGCCAGCAGCTCGACAGGGCTGTTCAATGAAAAACTGTTTTTT; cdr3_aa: CASSSTGLFNEKLFF
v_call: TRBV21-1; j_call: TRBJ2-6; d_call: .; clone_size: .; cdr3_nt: TGTGCCAGCAGGATTCTAGCGGGAGGGATTACTGGGGCCAACGTCCTGACTTTC; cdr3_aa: CASRILAGGITGANVLTF
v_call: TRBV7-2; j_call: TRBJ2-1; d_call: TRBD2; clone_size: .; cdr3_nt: TGTGCCAGCAGCTTGGCGGGAGGGATAAATGAGCAGTTCTTC; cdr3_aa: CASSLAGGINEQFF
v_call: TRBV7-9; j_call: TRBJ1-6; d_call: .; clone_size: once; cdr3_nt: TGTGCCAGCAGCTTAGCTACGGGTCAGCTTAGTAATTCACCCCTCCACTTT; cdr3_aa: CASSLATGQLSNSPLHF
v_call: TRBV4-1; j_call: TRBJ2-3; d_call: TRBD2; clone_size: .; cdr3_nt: TGCGCCAGCAGCCAAGAGACTAGCGGGGATAGCACAGATACGCAGTATTTT; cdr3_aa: CASSQETSGDSTDTQYF
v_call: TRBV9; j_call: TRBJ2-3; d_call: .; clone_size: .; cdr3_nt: TGTGCCAGCAGCGTAGATCCCAGGGTCCAGGATACGCAGTATTTT; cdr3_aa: CASSVDPRVQDTQYF
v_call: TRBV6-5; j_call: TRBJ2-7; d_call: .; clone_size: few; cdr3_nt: TGTGCCAGCAGCTCATTGACAACCTACGAGCAGTACTTC; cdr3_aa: CASSSLTTYEQYF
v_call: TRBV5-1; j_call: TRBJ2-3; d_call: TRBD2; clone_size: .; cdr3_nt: TGCGCCAGCAGGACGGGAGGTATAGATACGCAGTATTTT; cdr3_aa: CASRTGGIDTQYF
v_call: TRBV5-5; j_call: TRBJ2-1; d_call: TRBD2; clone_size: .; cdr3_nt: TGTGCCAGCAGCTACCGGACTAGCGGGGTGGGGTACAATGAGCAGTTCTTC; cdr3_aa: CASSYRTSGVGYNEQFF
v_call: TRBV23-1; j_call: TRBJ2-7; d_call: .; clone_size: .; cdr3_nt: TGCGCCAGCAGCCCAGGGGTCCCCTCCTACGAGCAGTACTTC; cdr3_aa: CASSPGVPSYEQYF
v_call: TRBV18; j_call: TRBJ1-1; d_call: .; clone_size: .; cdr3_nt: TGTGCCAGCTCACCTAATACGGTGGAGGACACTGAAGCTTTCTTT; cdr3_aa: CASSPNTVEDTEAFF
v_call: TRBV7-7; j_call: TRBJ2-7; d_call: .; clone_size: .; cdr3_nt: TGTGCTAGCAGCTTAGATGACGGAGGCACCTACGAGCAGTACTTC; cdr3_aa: CASSLDDGGTYEQYF
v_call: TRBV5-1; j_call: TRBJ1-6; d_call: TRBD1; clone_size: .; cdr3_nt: TGCGCCAAACCCGGGGGACAGCCCACGGGGTCACCCCTCCACTTT; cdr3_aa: CAKPGGQPTGSPLHF